This T cell receptor beta chain was sequenced during a study of molecular identifiers for immune sequencing clone quantification. Study details: In replicates, RNA from approximately 20,000 or 100,000 naive CD8 cells was divided five ways and four parts were sequenced. General study points: Beyond 20 RNA copies, clones held over 98% of effector molecules, compared with under 1% in naive cells.

CDR3 length equals 12 residues. Germline CDR1 is MNHNY and CDR2 is SVGAGI (reference sequence). With respect to this clonotype: Its antigen is not known. At one boundary the junction diverges from the germline segment, which might be a read error.

It was with previously described methods and listed TCR primers that bulk TCR libraries were made. TCRdb called the PCR reads again in MiXCR, with one record for every CDR3 protein. Found here are approximately 100,000 distinct CDR3 sequences, about 35% of them singletons; the top ten hold 4% to 5%. The receptor comes from a human donor in good health. Some libraries in this study had Jurkat cell RNA spiked in. Sequencing input: naive CD8+ T cells from blood, with Jurkat cell RNA spiked in. Subset specified: FACS-sorted CD8+CD4-CCR7+CD45RA+ naive T cells. The chain uses TRBV6-6 and TRBJ1-1; D gene uncertain. DNA for the CDR3: TGTGCCAGCACATACGGGTTCACTGATGCTTTCTTT. As protein: CASTYGFTDAFF.